The sequence of this TCR beta chain was determined in a study of CD8+ T cells in alopecia areata. The germline V and J ends were trimmed by 3 bases and 2 bases, with 8 bases remaining between them. The CDR3 covers 12 residues. Per germline, CDR1 SQVTM and CDR2 ANQGSEA. Extracted RNA was reverse transcribed into cDNA, the sequencing template. Generated by immunoSEQ multiplex PCR, the TCRdb table keeps only in-frame clones and is missing some. The sample records about 200,000 clones, 56% being singletons. Study conclusions and caveats: Patients shared TCRs less clearly than mice did, possibly for HLA-related reasons. Across lesional scalp, and particularly alopecia totalis/universalis, clonality surpassed that of normal scalp.

Sorted populations comprised CD4+ and CD8+ T cells obtained from PBMCs. As to this clone: Its specificity is unknown. Other DNA sequences in this sample translate to the same CDR3.

The J gene is TRBJ2-7, the V gene TRBV29-1; no definite D call. Material: CD8+ T cells sorted from blood. The TCR originated in a human donor in good health. This CDR3 reads CSVDAGPYEQYF. The CDR3 nucleotides are TGCAGCGTTGATGCAGGTCCCTACGAGCAGTACTTC.